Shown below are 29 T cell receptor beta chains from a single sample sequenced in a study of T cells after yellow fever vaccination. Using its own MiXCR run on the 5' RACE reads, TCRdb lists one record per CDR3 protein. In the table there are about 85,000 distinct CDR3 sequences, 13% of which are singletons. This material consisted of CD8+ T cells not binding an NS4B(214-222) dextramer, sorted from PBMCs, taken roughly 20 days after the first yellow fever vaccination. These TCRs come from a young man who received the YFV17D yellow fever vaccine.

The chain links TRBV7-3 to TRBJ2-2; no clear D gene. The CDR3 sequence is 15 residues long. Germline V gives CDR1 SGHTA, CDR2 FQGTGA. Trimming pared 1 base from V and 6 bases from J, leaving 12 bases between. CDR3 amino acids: CASSLNAPGSGELFF. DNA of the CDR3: TGTGCCAGCAGCTTAAATGCCCCAGGATCCGGGGAGCTGTTTTTT.

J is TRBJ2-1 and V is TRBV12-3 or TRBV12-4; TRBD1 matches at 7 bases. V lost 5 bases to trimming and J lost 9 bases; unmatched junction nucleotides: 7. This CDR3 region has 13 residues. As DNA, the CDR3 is TGTGCCAGCAGTACCGCGACAGGGATTGAGCAGTTCTTC. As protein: CASSTATGIEQFF.

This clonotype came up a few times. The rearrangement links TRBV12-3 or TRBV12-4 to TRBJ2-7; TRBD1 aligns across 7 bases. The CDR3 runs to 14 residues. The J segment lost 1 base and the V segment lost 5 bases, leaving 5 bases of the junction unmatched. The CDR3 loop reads CASSPQTGSYEQYF. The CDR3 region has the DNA TGTGCCAGCAGTCCCCAGACAGGGTCCTACGAGCAGTACTTC.

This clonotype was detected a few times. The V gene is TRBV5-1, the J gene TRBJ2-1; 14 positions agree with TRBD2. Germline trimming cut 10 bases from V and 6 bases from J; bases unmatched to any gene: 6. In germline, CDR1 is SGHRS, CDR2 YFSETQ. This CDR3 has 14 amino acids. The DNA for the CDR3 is TGCGCCGGAGCGACTAGCGGGGGGGCCAATGAGCAGTTCTTC. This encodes CAGATSGGANEQFF. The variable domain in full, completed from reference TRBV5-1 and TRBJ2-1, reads KAGVTQTPRYLIKTRGQQVTLSCSPISGHRSVSWYQQTPGQGLQFLFEYFSETQRNKGNFPGRFSGRQFSNSRSEMNVSTLELGDSALYLCAGATSGGANEQFFGPGTRLTVL.

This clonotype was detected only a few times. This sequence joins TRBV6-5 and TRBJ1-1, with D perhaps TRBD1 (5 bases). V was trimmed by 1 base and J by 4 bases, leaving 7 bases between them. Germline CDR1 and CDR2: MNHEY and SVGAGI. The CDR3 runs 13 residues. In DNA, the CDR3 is TGTGCCAGCAGTTACTTGAGGGGCACTGAAGCTTTCTTT. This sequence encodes CASSYLRGTEAFF.

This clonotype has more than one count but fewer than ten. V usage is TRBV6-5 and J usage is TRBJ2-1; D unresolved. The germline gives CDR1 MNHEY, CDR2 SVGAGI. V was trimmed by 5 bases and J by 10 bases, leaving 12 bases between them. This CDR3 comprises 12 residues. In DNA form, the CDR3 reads TGTGCCAGCAGTGTAGGGATTGGGGAGCAGTTCTTC. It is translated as CASSVGIGEQFF.

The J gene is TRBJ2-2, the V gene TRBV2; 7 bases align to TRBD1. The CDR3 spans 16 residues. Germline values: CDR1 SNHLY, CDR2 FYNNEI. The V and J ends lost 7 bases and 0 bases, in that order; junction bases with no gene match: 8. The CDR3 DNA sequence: TGTGCCAGCAAATTAGGTGACAGGGCGAACACCGGGGAGCTGTTTTTT. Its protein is CASKLGDRANTGELFF. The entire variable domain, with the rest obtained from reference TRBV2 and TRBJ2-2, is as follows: EPEVTQTPSHQVTQMGQEVILRCVPISNHLYFYWYRQILGQKVEFLVSFYNNEISEKSEIFDDQFSVERPDGSNFTLKIRSTKLEDSAMYFCASKLGDRANTGELFFGEGSRLTVL.

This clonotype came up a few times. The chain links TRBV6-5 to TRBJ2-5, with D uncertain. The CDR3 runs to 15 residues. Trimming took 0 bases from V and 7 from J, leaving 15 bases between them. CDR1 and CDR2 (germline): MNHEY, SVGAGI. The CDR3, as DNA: TGTGCCAGCAGTTACTCTCCGGCTACCCAGACGACCCAGTACTTC. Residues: CASSYSPATQTTQYF.

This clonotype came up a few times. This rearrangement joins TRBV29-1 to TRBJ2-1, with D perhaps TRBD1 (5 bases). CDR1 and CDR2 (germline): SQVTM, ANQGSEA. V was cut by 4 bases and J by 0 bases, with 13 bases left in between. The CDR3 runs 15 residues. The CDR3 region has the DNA TGCAGCGTTGTGACAGCATTGAGCTCCTACAATGAGCAGTTCTTC. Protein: CSVVTALSSYNEQFF.

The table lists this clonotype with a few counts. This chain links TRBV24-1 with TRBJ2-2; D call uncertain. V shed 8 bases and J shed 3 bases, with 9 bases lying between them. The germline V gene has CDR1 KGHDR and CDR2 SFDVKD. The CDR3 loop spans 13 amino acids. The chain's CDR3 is CATTDFHTGELFF. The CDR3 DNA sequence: TGTGCCACCACCGATTTCCACACCGGGGAGCTGTTTTTT.

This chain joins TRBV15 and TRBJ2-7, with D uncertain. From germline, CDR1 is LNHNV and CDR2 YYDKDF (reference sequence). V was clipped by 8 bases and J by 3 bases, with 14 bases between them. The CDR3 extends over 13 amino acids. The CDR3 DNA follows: TGTGCCACCTCGGCCAGGATTCACTACGAGCAGTACTTC. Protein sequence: CATSARIHYEQYF.

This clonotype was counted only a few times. In DNA, the CDR3 is TGTGCCTGGAGTGGGGTATCCGGGGAGCTGTTTTTT. As protein: CAWSGVSGELFF. The V and J genes are TRBV30 and TRBJ2-2, with no clear D. V lost 1 base and J 6 bases, leaving 6 bases between the germline ends. Per germline, CDR1 GTSNPN and CDR2 SVGIG (reference sequence). The length of the CDR3 is 12 residues.

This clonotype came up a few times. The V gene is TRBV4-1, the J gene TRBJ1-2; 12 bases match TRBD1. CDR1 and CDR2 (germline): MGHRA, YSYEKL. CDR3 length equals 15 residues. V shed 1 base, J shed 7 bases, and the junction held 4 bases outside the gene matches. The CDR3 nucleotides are TGCGCCAGCAGCCAAGGTGGGACAGGGGGCTCTGGCTACACCTTC. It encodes CASSQGGTGGSGYTF.

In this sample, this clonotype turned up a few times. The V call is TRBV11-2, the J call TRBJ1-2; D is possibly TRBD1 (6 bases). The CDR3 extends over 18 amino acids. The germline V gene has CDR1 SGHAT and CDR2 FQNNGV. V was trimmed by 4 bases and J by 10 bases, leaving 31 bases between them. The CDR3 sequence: CASSSRGGRSDRQENYTF. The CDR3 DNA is TGTGCCAGCAGCTCCCGGGGGGGGAGGTCCGACAGACAGGAGAACTACACCTTC.

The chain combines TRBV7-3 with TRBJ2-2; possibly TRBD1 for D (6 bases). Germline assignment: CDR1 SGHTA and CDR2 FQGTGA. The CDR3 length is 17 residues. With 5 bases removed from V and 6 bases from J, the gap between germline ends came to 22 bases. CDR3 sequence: CASSLPLGADQAGELFF. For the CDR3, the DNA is TGTGCCAGCAGCCTACCCCTGGGGGCAGATCAGGCCGGGGAGCTGTTTTTT. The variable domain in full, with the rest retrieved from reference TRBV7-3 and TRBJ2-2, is GAGVSQTPSNKVTEKGKYVELRCDPISGHTALYWYRQSLGQGPEFLIYFQGTGAADDSGLPNDRFFAVRPEGSVSTLKIQRTERGDSAVYLCASSLPLGADQAGELFFGEGSRLTVL.

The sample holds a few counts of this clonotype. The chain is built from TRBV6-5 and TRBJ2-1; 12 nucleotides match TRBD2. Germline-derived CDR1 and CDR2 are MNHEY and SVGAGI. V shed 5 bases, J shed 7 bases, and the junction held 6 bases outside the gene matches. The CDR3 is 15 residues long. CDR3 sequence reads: CASSLGTSGQNEQFF. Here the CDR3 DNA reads TGTGCCAGCAGTCTCGGGACTAGCGGGCAAAATGAGCAGTTCTTC.

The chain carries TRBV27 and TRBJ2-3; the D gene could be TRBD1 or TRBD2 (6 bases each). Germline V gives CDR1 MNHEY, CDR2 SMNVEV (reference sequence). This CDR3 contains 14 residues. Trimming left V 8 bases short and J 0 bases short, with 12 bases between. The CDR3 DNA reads TGTGCCAGCCTCGGGGGCTTGAGCACAGATACGCAGTATTTT. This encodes CASLGGLSTDTQYF.

Here the CDR3 DNA reads TGCGCCAGCAGTCATTGTAGGGGAGAGAATGGGAGGGAGACCCAGTACTTC. Translating gives CASSHCRGENGRETQYF. The chain links TRBV4-3 to TRBJ2-5; TRBD2 is a possible D gene (6 bases). Germline CDR1 reads LGHNA; CDR2 reads YSLEER. The CDR3 covers 17 residues. The V gene lost 6 bases and the J gene lost 5 bases, with 25 bases spanning the gap.

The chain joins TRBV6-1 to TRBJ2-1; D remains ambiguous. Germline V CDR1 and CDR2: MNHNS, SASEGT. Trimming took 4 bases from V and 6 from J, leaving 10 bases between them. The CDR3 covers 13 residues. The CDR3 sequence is CASSVSLSNEQFF. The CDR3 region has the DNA TGTGCCAGCAGTGTATCCTTGAGCAATGAGCAGTTCTTC.

CDR3 loop: CASSLLRGAHTEAFF. DNA for the CDR3: TGTGCCAGCAGCCTACTTAGGGGAGCGCACACTGAAGCTTTCTTT. The J gene is TRBJ1-1, the V gene TRBV7-9; possible D gene TRBD1, 5 bases. The V end was cut by 5 bases, the J end by 3 bases, with 16 bases between. The CDR3 contains 15 residues. In germline, CDR1 is SEHNR, CDR2 FQNEAQ (reference sequence).

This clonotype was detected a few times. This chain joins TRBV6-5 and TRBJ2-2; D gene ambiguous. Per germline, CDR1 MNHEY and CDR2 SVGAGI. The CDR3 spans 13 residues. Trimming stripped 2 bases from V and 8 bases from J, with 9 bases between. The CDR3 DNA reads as TGTGCCAGCAGTTACCAGACGTGGGGGGAGCTGTTTTTT. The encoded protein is CASSYQTWGELFF.

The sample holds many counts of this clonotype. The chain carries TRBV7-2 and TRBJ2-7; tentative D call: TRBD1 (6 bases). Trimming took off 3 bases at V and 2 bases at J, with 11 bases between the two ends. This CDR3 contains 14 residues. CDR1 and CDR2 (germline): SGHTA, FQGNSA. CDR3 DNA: TGTGCCAGCAGCTTGGGGACAAAAACCTACGAGCAGTACTTC. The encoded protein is CASSLGTKTYEQYF.

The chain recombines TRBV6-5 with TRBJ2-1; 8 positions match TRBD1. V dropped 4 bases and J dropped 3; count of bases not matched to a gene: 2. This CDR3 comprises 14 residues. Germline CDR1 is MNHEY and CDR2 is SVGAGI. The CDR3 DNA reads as TGTGCCAGCAGTTCCGGGACAGGCTACAATGAGCAGTTCTTC. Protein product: CASSSGTGYNEQFF.

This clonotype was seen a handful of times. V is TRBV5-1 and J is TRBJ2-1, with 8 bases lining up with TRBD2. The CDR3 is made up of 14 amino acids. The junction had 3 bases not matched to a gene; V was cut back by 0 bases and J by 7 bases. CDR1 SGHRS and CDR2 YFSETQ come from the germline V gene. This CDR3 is CASSLGLARNEQFF. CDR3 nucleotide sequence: TGCGCCAGCAGCTTGGGACTAGCGAGGAATGAGCAGTTCTTC.

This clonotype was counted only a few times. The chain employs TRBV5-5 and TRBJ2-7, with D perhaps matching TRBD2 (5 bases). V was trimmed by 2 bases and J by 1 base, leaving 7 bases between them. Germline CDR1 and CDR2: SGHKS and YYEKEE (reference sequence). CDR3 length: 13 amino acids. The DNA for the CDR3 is TGTGCCAGCAGCTTTACTAGGTCCTACGAGCAGTACTTC. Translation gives CASSFTRSYEQYF.

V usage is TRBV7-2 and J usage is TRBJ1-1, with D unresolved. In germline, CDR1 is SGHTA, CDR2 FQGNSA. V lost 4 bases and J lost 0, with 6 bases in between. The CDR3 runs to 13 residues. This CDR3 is CASSSRLNTEAFF. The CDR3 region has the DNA TGTGCCAGCAGCTCCCGCTTGAACACTGAAGCTTTCTTT.

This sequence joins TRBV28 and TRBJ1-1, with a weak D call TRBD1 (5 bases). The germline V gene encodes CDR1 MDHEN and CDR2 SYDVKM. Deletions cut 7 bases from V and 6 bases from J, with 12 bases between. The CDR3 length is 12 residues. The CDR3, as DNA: TGTGCCAGCATGGGGGATTTAGCTGAAGCTTTCTTT. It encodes CASMGDLAEAFF.

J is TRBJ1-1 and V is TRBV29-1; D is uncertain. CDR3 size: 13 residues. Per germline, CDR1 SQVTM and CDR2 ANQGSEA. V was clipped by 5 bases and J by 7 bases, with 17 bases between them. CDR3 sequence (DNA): TGCAGCGTTCGCCCGGCCAGCCGCATTGAAGCTTTCTTT. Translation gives CSVRPASRIEAFF. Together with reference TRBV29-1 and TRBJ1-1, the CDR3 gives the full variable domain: SAVISQKPSRDICQRGTSLTIQCQVDSQVTMMFWYRQQPGQSLTLIATANQGSEATYESGFVIDKFPISRPNLTFSTLTVSNMSPEDSSIYLCSVRPASRIEAFFGQGTRLTVV.

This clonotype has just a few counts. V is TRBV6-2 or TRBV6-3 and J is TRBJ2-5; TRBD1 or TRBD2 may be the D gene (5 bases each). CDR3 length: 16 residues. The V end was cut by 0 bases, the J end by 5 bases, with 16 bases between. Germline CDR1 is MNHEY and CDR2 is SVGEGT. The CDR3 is CASSYSTAGGKETQYF. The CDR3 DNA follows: TGTGCCAGCAGTTACTCAACAGCTGGGGGAAAGGAGACCCAGTACTTC.